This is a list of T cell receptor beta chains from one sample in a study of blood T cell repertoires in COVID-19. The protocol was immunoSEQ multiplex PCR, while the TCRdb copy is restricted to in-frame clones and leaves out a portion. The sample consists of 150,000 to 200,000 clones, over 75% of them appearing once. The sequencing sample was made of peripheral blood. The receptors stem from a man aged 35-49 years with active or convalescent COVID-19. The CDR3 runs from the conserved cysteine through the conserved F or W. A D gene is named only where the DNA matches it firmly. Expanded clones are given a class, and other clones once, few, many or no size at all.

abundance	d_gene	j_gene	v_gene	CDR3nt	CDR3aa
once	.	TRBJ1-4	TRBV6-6	TGTGCCAGCAGTTACGAGGCAGGGCATGGAAAACTGTTTTTT	CASSYEAGHGKLFF
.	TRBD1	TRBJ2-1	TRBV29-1	TGCAGCATCTCCGGGACAGGGTTTAACGAGCAGTTCTTC	CSISGTGFNEQFF
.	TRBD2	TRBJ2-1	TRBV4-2	TGTGCCAGCAGCCCGAGACTAGCGGGTGAGCAGTTCTTC	CASSPRLAGEQFF
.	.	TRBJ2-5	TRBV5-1	TGCGCCAGCAGCCGCCGGGGAGCTAGCGAGGAGACCCAGTACTTC	CASSRRGASEETQYF
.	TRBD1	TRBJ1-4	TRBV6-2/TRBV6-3	TGTGCCAGCAGCCACCCCGGGACAGGAGGTGAAAAACTGTTTTTT	CASSHPGTGGEKLFF
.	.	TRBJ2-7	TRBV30	TGTGCCTGGAGGGTACAGGGATCAGGACGAGGCGAGCAGTACTTC	CAWRVQGSGRGEQYF
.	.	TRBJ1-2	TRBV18	TGTGCCAGCTCCCCTCGAGGCGATCGCGGCTACACCTTC	CASSPRGDRGYTF
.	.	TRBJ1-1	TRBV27	TGTGCCAGCAGTTTGGTATGGGGCGTCACTGAAGCTTTCTTT	CASSLVWGVTEAFF
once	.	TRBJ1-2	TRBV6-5	TGTGCCAGCATCAAGGGTCGGGGGTACTATGGCTACACCTTC	CASIKGRGYYGYTF
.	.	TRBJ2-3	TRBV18	TGTGCCAGCTCACCACAAAGGGGCTTCGGCACAGATACGCAGTATTTT	CASSPQRGFGTDTQYF
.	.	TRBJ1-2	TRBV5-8	TGTGCCAGCAGCAGGGAGGTCTATGGCTACACCTTC	CASSREVYGYTF
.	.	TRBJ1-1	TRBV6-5	TGTGCCAGCGTCGGCACTGAAGCTTTCTTT	CASVGTEAFF
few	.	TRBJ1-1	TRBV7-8	TGTGCCAGCAACCCCAGGAGGGGTTCCACTGAAGCTTTCTTT	CASNPRRGSTEAFF
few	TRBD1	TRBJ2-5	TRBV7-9	TGTGCCAGCAGCTTAGCCAGGGGGCGCGGGGAGACCCAGTACTTC	CASSLARGRGETQYF
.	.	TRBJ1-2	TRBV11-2	TGTGCCAGCAGCACCTCAGGGGTCTACACCTTC	CASSTSGVYTF
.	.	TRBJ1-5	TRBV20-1	TGCAGTGCTAGTTTCACAGCCGATCAGCCCCAGCATTTT	CSASFTADQPQHF
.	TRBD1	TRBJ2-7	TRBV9	TGTGCCAGCGCGGGGCAGGGGGCCTCATTCTACGAGCAGTACTTC	CASAGQGASFYEQYF
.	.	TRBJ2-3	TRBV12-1	TGTGCCAGCAGCCTTCTAGCGGGGGGGTCCCTTTGGGCAGATACGCAGTATTTT	CASSLLAGGSLWADTQYF
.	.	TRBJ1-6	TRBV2	TGTGCCAGCAGTGAAGCGCGAAATTCACCCCTCCACTTT	CASSEARNSPLHF
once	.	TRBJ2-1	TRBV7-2	TGTGCCAGCAGCTTAAGCGGATTCAACAATGAGCAGTTCTTC	CASSLSGFNNEQFF
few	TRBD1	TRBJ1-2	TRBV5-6	TGTGCCAGCAGCTTGAGATCCCCCGGGACAGGCTCATATGGCTACACCTTC	CASSLRSPGTGSYGYTF
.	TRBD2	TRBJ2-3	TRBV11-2	TGTGCCAGCAGCTTAAGGACTAGCGGGAGCACAGATACGCAGTATTTT	CASSLRTSGSTDTQYF
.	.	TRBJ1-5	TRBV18	TGTGCCAGCTCTCTTAATTTCAATCAGCCCCAGCATTTT	CASSLNFNQPQHF
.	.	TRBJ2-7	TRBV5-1	TGCGCCAGCAACTACGACGAAGAGTGGGGGGTAACATACCACGAGCAGTACTTC	CASNYDEEWGVTYHEQYF
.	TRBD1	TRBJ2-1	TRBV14	TGTGCCAGCAGCCAAAAAGGGGGCCCCTACAATGAGCAGTTCTTC	CASSQKGGPYNEQFF
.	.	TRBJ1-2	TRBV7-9	TGTGCCAGCAGCTTAGGTGGGGACTCTACCCTCTATGGCTACACCTTC	CASSLGGDSTLYGYTF
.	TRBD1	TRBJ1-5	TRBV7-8	TGTGCCAGCAGCTTAGGAGGACAGGGGATCCATCAGCCCCAGCATTTT	CASSLGGQGIHQPQHF
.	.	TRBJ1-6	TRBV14	TGTGCCAGCAGCCACCAGGGTGGTTATTCACCCCTCCACTTT	CASSHQGGYSPLHF
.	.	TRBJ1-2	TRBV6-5	TGTGCCAGCACCCCTGGGGGGTCGGACTATGGCTACACCTTC	CASTPGGSDYGYTF
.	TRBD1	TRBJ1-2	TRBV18	TGTGCCAGCTCAGGCGACAGGGCTAACTATGGCTACACCTTC	CASSGDRANYGYTF
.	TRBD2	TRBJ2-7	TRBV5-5	TGTGCCAGCAGCTTGCGGCGTACAGCGGGGAACGAGCAGTACTTC	CASSLRRTAGNEQYF
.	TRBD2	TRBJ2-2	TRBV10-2	TGCGCCAGCAGTGAGAGTGCTAGCGGGGGACCCAACACCGGGGAGCTGTTTTTT	CASSESASGGPNTGELFF